This is a list of T cell receptor beta chains from one sample in a study of T cell repertoires in ileal Crohn's disease. Produced via immunoSEQ multiplex PCR; TCRdb's table is partial and in-frame only. The table records 11,000 to 15,000 clones, around four fifths of them present only once. Sequenced: ileal tissue. The receptors derive from an adult with Crohn's disease. Each CDR3 is given with its conserved first and last residue. D genes are given only for firm matches. Size tells how often a clone was seen (once, few, many) or the class of an expanded clone, and some rows leave it out.

TRBV7-6	TRBD1	few	14	TRBJ2-7	TGTGCCAGCAGCTTAGCAGACAGGGGCTACGAGCAGTACTTC	CASSLADRGYEQYF
TRBV19	NA	few	14	TRBJ1-1	TGTGCCAGTAGTATAGGACAATTGAACACTGAAGCTTTCTTT	CASSIGQLNTEAFF
TRBV7-9	TRBD1	NA	15	TRBJ2-5	TGTGCCAGCAGCGGAGACAGGGTCCCCCGGGAGACCCAGTACTTC	CASSGDRVPRETQYF
TRBV6-6	TRBD1	NA	14	TRBJ1-2	TGTGCCAGCAGCACCCTTGACAGGGCCTATGGCTACACCTTC	CASSTLDRAYGYTF
TRBV27	TRBD2	NA	14	TRBJ2-7	TGTGCCAGCAGTCCGATAGCGGGGTCCTACGAGCAGTACTTC	CASSPIAGSYEQYF
TRBV4-1	TRBD1	NA	13	TRBJ1-4	TGCGCCAGCAGCCAAGCCAGGGGGGAAAAACTGTTTTTT	CASSQARGEKLFF
TRBV19	NA	NA	15	TRBJ2-7	TGTGCCAGTAGTATACCTAGCATGGGCTCCTACGAGCAGTACTTC	CASSIPSMGSYEQYF
TRBV5-1	NA	few	13	TRBJ2-1	TGCGCCAGCAGCGAGACTAGTTATAACGAGCAGTTCTTC	CASSETSYNEQFF
TRBV5-1	NA	few	14	TRBJ2-5	TGCGCCAGCAGCCCCAGTCGGGGCGGGAAGACCCAGTACTTC	CASSPSRGGKTQYF
TRBV6-5	NA	NA	14	TRBJ1-1	TGTGCCAGCAGTTACTCGATCCGGGTCACTGAAGCTTTCTTT	CASSYSIRVTEAFF
TRBV25-1	TRBD2	NA	16	TRBJ2-3	TGTGCCAGCAGTGATACTAGCGGGAGGGGTCTAGATACGCAGTATTTT	CASSDTSGRGLDTQYF
TRBV7-9	TRBD1	NA	13	TRBJ2-5	TGTGCCAGCACCCGGACAGGGAGACGGACCCAGTACTTC	CASTRTGRRTQYF
TRBV14	NA	NA	13	TRBJ1-1	TGTGCCAGCAGCCAAGACCTAGACACTGAAGCTTTCTTT	CASSQDLDTEAFF
TRBV5-1	NA	NA	15	TRBJ2-3	TGCGCCAGCAGCTTTCAGGGGGGTACCACAGATACGCAGTATTTT	CASSFQGGTTDTQYF
TRBV6-5	NA	NA	14	TRBJ2-2	TGTGCCAGCAGTTACGTCTCGAACACCGGGGAGCTGTTTTTT	CASSYVSNTGELFF
TRBV6-1	TRBD2	NA	16	TRBJ2-5	TGTGCCAGCAGTGATATCGGGGGGGTGGGACAAGAGACCCAGTACTTC	CASSDIGGVGQETQYF
TRBV7-7	NA	NA	14	TRBJ1-3	TGTGCTAGCAGCATGGGAGGCTCTGGAAACACCATATATTTT	CASSMGGSGNTIYF
TRBV2	TRBD2	NA	15	TRBJ2-1	TGTGCCAGCAGTGAAGCCGGGACTAGCGGTAATGAGCAGTTCTTC	CASSEAGTSGNEQFF
TRBV6-5	NA	few	13	TRBJ2-5	TGTGCCAGCAGTGCTAGGGGCGCTGAGACCCAGTACTTC	CASSARGAETQYF
TRBV18	TRBD2	NA	16	TRBJ2-7	TGTGCCAGCCAGGGACTAGCGGGAGTAGCGGCCAGCGAGCAGTACTTC	CASQGLAGVAASEQYF
TRBV5-1	TRBD2	NA	17	TRBJ2-2	TGCGCCAGCAGCTTGAGTCTAGCGGGGGGAAACACCGGGGAGCTGTTTTTT	CASSLSLAGGNTGELFF
TRBV6-4	NA	few	14	TRBJ2-3	TGTGCCAGCAGTGAAGGGGCTAGCACAGATACGCAGTATTTT	CASSEGASTDTQYF
TRBV2	NA	NA	13	TRBJ2-3	TGTGCCAGCAAAAGACTAGGAACAGATACGCAGTATTTT	CASKRLGTDTQYF
TRBV6-9	NA	NA	13	TRBJ2-1	TGTGCCAGCAGTCCGACAGCCCTCAATGAGCAGTTCTTC	CASSPTALNEQFF